What follows describes a single T cell receptor (beta chain). These data belong to a study of OX40 agonist ivuxolimab in advanced cancers. The repertoire was sequenced with immunoSEQ multiplex PCR; TCRdb's copy has only in-frame clones and lacks some. The sample yields approximately 92,000 clones, roughly 95% seen once. Germline V gene lookup returns CDR1 MNHEY and CDR2 SMNVEV (reference sequence). V trimming: 5 bases; J trimming: 5 bases; junction bases outside the gene matches: 13. The CDR3 sequence is 18 residues long. The V call is TRBV27, the J call TRBJ2-3, with 13 bases lining up with TRBD2. The source of this sequence is an adult with an advanced solid tumor such as melanoma, head and neck, liver or kidney cancer. The sample here was CD4+ or CD8+ T cells sorted from blood, taken in a trial of the OX40 agonist ivuxolimab. In nucleotides, the CDR3 is TGTGCCAGCAGTCCCCCGACTAGCGGGAGGAATTTGATAGATACGCAGTATTTT. Its translation is CASSPPTSGRNLIDTQYF.